The rows below give T cell receptor beta chains drawn from one sample of a study of blood T cell repertoires in COVID-19. The protocol was immunoSEQ multiplex PCR, while the TCRdb copy is restricted to in-frame clones and leaves out a portion. Here the sample spans fewer than 200,000 clones, under 85% being singletons. The sequencing sample was made of peripheral blood. These receptors were collected from a man between 65 and 85 years old with acute or convalescent COVID-19. The CDR3 runs from the conserved cysteine through the conserved F or W. A D gene is named only where the DNA matches it firmly. Part of the rows lack a size; the others show once, few, many or a class for expanded clones.

D gene	V gene	clone size	J gene	CDR3 DNA	CDR3 protein
.	TRBV6-1	.	TRBJ1-2	TGTGCCATCGGGGGGCCTAACTATGGCTACACCTTC	CAIGGPNYGYTF
TRBD1	TRBV3-1/TRBV3-2	.	TRBJ2-1	TGTGCCAGCAGCCAAGGTGGACAGGGGAATGAGCAGTTCTTC	CASSQGGQGNEQFF
.	TRBV7-8	.	TRBJ1-1	TGTGCCAGCAGCTTTAATCGGCAGGCTTCTGAAGCTTTCTTT	CASSFNRQASEAFF
TRBD1	TRBV28	many	TRBJ2-2	TGTGCCAGCAGACCGCAGGGGGCAGGCTTAAACACCGGGGAGCTGTTTTTT	CASRPQGAGLNTGELFF
.	TRBV10-3	.	TRBJ1-6	TGTGCCATCACTCGGGGAAAAAGTTCACCCCTCCACTTT	CAITRGKSSPLHF
TRBD2	TRBV7-3	many	TRBJ2-1	TGTGCCAGCAGCTTAGCGGGAGGGTTGGATGAGCAGTTCTTC	CASSLAGGLDEQFF
.	TRBV28	.	TRBJ1-4	TGTGCCAGCAGTTTGTCGGGGGGTGGAACAATAGGGGAAAAACTGTTTTTT	CASSLSGGGTIGEKLFF
.	TRBV5-8	.	TRBJ2-7	TGTGCCAGCAGCTTGTCTACAGGGAATCAGCAGTACTTC	CASSLSTGNQQYF
.	TRBV6-1	few	TRBJ1-4	TGTGCCAGCAGTGAAATTTCAAGGGGAACTAATGAAAAACTGTTTTTT	CASSEISRGTNEKLFF
TRBD1	TRBV5-4	.	TRBJ2-3	TGTGCCAGCAACCCAAACAGGGGCGCAGATACGCAGTATTTT	CASNPNRGADTQYF
TRBD2	TRBV10-3	.	TRBJ2-3	TGTGCCATCAGTGAGTCGGGCCTAGCGGGACTCACAGATACGCAGTATTTT	CAISESGLAGLTDTQYF
.	TRBV12-3/TRBV12-4	.	TRBJ2-2	TGTGCCAGCAGTCAACTAGTAGTCGGGGAGCTGTTTTTT	CASSQLVVGELFF
.	TRBV7-9	once	TRBJ1-3	TGTGCCAGCAGCCCCAATCAGGGTAGTCGTGCCACCATATATTTT	CASSPNQGSRATIYF
TRBD1	TRBV19	few	TRBJ1-5	TGTGCCAGTAGCATGGGACAGTATAGCAATCAGCCCCAGCATTTT	CASSMGQYSNQPQHF
.	TRBV18	.	TRBJ2-7	TGTGCCAGCTCACAACCGGACAGCAGCTACGAGCAGTACTTC	CASSQPDSSYEQYF
TRBD1	TRBV6-1	.	TRBJ1-5	TGTGCCAGCAGCGAAAACAGGGGTGTGGGCAATCAGCCCCAGCATTTT	CASSENRGVGNQPQHF
.	TRBV6-1	.	TRBJ1-5	TGTGCCAGCAGTGAAGCGACAGTTCCTAATCAGCCCCAGCATTTT	CASSEATVPNQPQHF
.	TRBV12-3/TRBV12-4	.	TRBJ1-3	TGTGCCAGCAGTTTAGGCGGGGGGAGCACCATATATTTT	CASSLGGGSTIYF
TRBD1	TRBV27	once	TRBJ2-7	TGTGCCAGCAGGATAGGACAGGGGGCTTCCTACGAGCAGTACTTC	CASRIGQGASYEQYF
.	TRBV2	few	TRBJ1-5	TGTGCCAGCAGTTCCCCGGGACTAATTGACCAGCCCCAGCATTTT	CASSSPGLIDQPQHF
TRBD2	TRBV5-1	few	TRBJ2-3	TGCGCCAGCAGCTCCAATCTAGCGGGAGTACCAGATACGCAGTATTTT	CASSSNLAGVPDTQYF
.	TRBV30	.	TRBJ2-3	TGTGCCTGGAGCCCGACAGATACGCAGTATTTT	CAWSPTDTQYF
TRBD2	TRBV3-1/TRBV3-2	.	TRBJ2-5	TGTGCCAGCAGCCAAGCTAGCGGGGGGCGCCAAGAGACCCAGTACTTC	CASSQASGGRQETQYF
TRBD2	TRBV9	few	TRBJ2-1	TGTGCCAGCAGCGTCCTAGCGGGAGGAGTTGATGAGCAGTTCTTC	CASSVLAGGVDEQFF
.	TRBV7-9	.	TRBJ2-4	TGTGCCAGCAGCCCCCGCGGGGCGGCGAACATTCAGTACTTC	CASSPRGAANIQYF
TRBD1	TRBV5-4	once	TRBJ1-2	TGTGCCAGCAGCCGGACAGGGGCAGGGTATGGCTACACCTTC	CASSRTGAGYGYTF
.	TRBV25-1	.	TRBJ2-2	TGTGCCAGCAGTGACGCCGGGGAGCTGTTTTTT	CASSDAGELFF
.	TRBV28	.	TRBJ1-1	TGTGCCAGCAGTTCCCCGTACCGACAGGCCCCCTTACTCTTT	CASSSPYRQAPLLF
TRBD2	TRBV5-4	.	TRBJ2-3	TGTGCCAGCAGCTTTGACCAGCGGGGGAGCACAGATACGCAGTATTTT	CASSFDQRGSTDTQYF
TRBD1	TRBV6-5	.	TRBJ2-3	TGTGCCAGCAGGATGCGGGACAGGGGGGGGGATACGCAGTATTTT	CASRMRDRGGDTQYF
.	TRBV12-3/TRBV12-4	.	TRBJ1-2	TGTGCCAGCAGTTTGTGGGCAGGCTATGGCTACACCTTC	CASSLWAGYGYTF
.	TRBV2	.	TRBJ2-7	TGTGCCAGCAGTGATCAGCGGGTTAAGGACTACGAGCAGTACTTC	CASSDQRVKDYEQYF
TRBD2	TRBV2	once	TRBJ2-7	TGTGCCAGCAGCGATGGACTAGCCACCTACGAGCAGTACTTC	CASSDGLATYEQYF
TRBD1	TRBV6-6	.	TRBJ2-5	TGTGCCAGCAGTCGACAGGGCGGTTGGGAAGAGACCCAGTACTTC	CASSRQGGWEETQYF
TRBD1	TRBV6-5	.	TRBJ1-5	TGTGCCAGCCAGGGGGGTTACAATCAGCCCCAGCATTTT	CASQGGYNQPQHF
TRBD1	TRBV5-6	.	TRBJ1-1	TGTGCCAGCAGCCACCTATCAGGGGGCACTGAAGCTTTCTTT	CASSHLSGGTEAFF
.	TRBV29-1	.	TRBJ1-5	TGCAGCGTTGAAGAGCCGGGGAATCAGCCCCAGCATTTT	CSVEEPGNQPQHF
.	TRBV14	few	TRBJ2-1	TGTGCCAGCAGCCAAGTTGAGCCTGTCAATGAGCAGTTCTTC	CASSQVEPVNEQFF